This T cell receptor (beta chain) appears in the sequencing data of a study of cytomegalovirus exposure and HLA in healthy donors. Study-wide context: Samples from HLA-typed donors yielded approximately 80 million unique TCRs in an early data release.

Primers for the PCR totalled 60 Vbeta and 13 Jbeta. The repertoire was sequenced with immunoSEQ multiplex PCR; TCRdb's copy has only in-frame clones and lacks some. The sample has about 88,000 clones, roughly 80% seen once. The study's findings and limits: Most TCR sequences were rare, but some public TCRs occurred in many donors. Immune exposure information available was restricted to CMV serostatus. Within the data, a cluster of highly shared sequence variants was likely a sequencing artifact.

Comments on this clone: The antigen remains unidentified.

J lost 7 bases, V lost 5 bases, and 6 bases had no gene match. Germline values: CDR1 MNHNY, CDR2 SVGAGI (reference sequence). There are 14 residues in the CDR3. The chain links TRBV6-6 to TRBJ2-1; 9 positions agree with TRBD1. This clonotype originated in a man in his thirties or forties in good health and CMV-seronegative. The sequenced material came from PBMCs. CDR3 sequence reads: CASSAKQGANEQFF. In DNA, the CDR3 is TGTGCCAGCAGTGCAAAACAGGGGGCTAATGAGCAGTTCTTC.